Each of the 9 T cell receptor beta chains below was sequenced from the same sample in a study of cytomegalovirus exposure and HLA in healthy donors. The PCR ran on 60 Vbeta and 13 Jbeta primers. Produced via immunoSEQ multiplex PCR; TCRdb's table is partial and in-frame only. The data hold 100,000 to 150,000 clones, with around 80% observed a single time. The source material was PBMCs. The source is a man between 45 and 60 years old in good health and CMV-seronegative.

The chain couples TRBV5-1 to TRBJ1-6; 7 nucleotides align to TRBD1. Trimming removed 4 bases from V and 9 bases from J; junction bases left unmatched: 7. The CDR3 runs 14 residues. The germline V gene has CDR1 SGHRS and CDR2 YFSETQ. CDR3 region: CASSETGVGSPLHF. The CDR3 region has the DNA TGCGCCAGCAGCGAAACAGGGGTAGGTTCACCCCTCCACTTT.

The J gene is TRBJ1-6, the V gene TRBV30; a weak D match, TRBD1 (6 bases). CDR3 length: 16 residues. Per germline, CDR1 GTSNPN and CDR2 SVGIG (reference sequence). Trimming took off 0 bases at V and 11 bases at J, with 20 bases between the two ends. CDR3 nucleotide sequence: TGTGCCTGGAGTGTACCTAGGGACAAGGCCTGGCCACCCCTCCACTTT. It codes for CAWSVPRDKAWPPLHF.

The V call is TRBV28, the J call TRBJ2-4; D is unclear. Germline V lookup: CDR1 MDHEN, CDR2 SYDVKM. The CDR3 has 13 residues. V was trimmed by 6 bases and J by 7 bases, leaving 13 bases between them. The CDR3 loop reads CASRKSPQNIQYF. CDR3 coding DNA: TGTGCCAGCAGAAAGTCCCCCCAGAACATTCAGTACTTC.

V and J are TRBV28 and TRBJ2-7; 12 positions match TRBD2. V dropped 3 bases and J dropped 2; count of bases not matched to a gene: 11. Germline CDR1 reads MDHEN; CDR2 reads SYDVKM. CDR3 length: 18 residues. This CDR3 is CASSFLPPTSGGAYEQYV. CDR3 nucleotide sequence: TGTGCCAGCAGTTTCCTTCCTCCGACTAGCGGGGGAGCCTACGAGCAGTACGTC.

This clone appeared a few times. V gene TRBV7-3 combines with J gene TRBJ2-3; TRBD2 matches 14 bases. V lost 2 bases, J lost 5 bases, and 6 bases stayed unmatched. The CDR3 loop spans 17 amino acids. Germline assignment: CDR1 SGHTA and CDR2 FQGTGA. Here the CDR3 reads CASSLRLAGGPGDTQYF. For the CDR3, the DNA is TGTGCCAGCAGCTTACGACTAGCGGGGGGGCCAGGAGATACGCAGTATTTT.

This chain links TRBV2 with TRBJ2-7; a possible D gene is TRBD2 (5 bases). The CDR3 extends over 12 amino acids. Germline CDR1 and CDR2: SNHLY and FYNNEI. Deletions cut 5 bases from V and 6 bases from J, with 11 bases between. The CDR3 coding sequence is TGTGCCAGCAGTTATAGCGCGTCCGAGCAGTACGTC. This encodes CASSYSASEQYV.

The V gene is TRBV28, the J gene TRBJ1-1, with 10 bases that match TRBD1. CDR3 length: 15 amino acids. The J segment lost 2 bases and the V segment lost 7 bases, leaving 7 bases of the junction unmatched. Germline CDR1 and CDR2: MDHEN and SYDVKM. CDR3 protein: CASITMTGGNTEAFF. For the CDR3, the DNA is TGTGCCAGCATCACCATGACAGGGGGCAACACTGAAGCTTTCTTT.

This clone appeared a single time. The germline gene is not matched at one end of the junction; a read error may be the cause. The chain uses TRBV7-9 and TRBJ2-7; 8 bases are a match to TRBD1. Germline V gene data show CDR1 as SEHNR and CDR2 as FQNEAQ (reference sequence). The CDR3 spans 16 residues. CDR3: CSSSSGGTGNSYEQYF. CDR3 nucleotides: TGTTCCAGCAGCTCTGGGGGGACAGGAAACTCCTACGAGCAGTACTTC.

The V gene is TRBV7-8, the J gene TRBJ2-3; D is possibly TRBD2 (6 bases). The CDR3 has 14 amino acids. V was pared by 5 bases and J by 2 bases, with 11 bases between. Germline V gives CDR1 SGHVS, CDR2 FQNEAQ. The CDR3 DNA reads TGTGCCAGCAGCCTGGGACTTGCCACAGATACGCAGTATTTT. It encodes CASSLGLATDTQYF.